This T cell receptor (beta chain) is from a study of shared clonotypes between healthy human individuals. Clones were sequenced by immunoSEQ multiplex PCR, and TCRdb holds only the in-frame ones, with some missing. This sample carries hundreds of thousands of clones, around 73% of them seen once, and the ten largest clones take around 2%. The V segment lost 5 bases and the J segment 3 bases; nucleotides outside the gene matches: 10. The CDR3 is made up of 16 amino acids. Per the germline V gene, CDR1 is MNHEY and CDR2 is SMNVEV (reference sequence). General observations from the study: An expected dependence of interdonor clonotype sharing on sequencing depth was noted.

For this clone: Its antigen is unknown.

Sequencing used memory CD4+ T cells sorted from blood. Subset given: CD45RA-negative fraction. This sequence was found in a woman in her 30s in good health. This sequence joins TRBV27 and TRBJ2-3, with TRBD2 matching over 8 bases. This CDR3 reads CASSPRAGLGTDTQYF. The CDR3 nucleotides are TGTGCCAGCAGTCCACGAGCGGGACTAGGGACAGATACGCAGTATTTT.